What follows are 30 T cell receptor beta chains derived from one specimen sequenced in a study of cytomegalovirus exposure and HLA in healthy donors. PCR employed 60 Vbeta and 13 Jbeta primers. Using immunoSEQ multiplex PCR, the repertoire was profiled, and TCRdb retains in-frame clones only, with some absent. The sample consists of approximately 100,000 clones, 60% to 80% of them appearing once. The sample comprised PBMCs. These receptors all stem from a woman in her forties in good health and CMV-seronegative.

This sequence joins TRBV5-6 and TRBJ1-2; D is perhaps TRBD1 (5 bases). In germline, CDR1 is SGHDT, CDR2 YYEEEE. The CDR3 length is 13 residues. V lost 4 bases and J lost 4, with 11 bases in between. The chain's CDR3 is CASSTGEGYGYTF. CDR3 sequence (DNA): TGTGCCAGCAGCACGGGGGAGGGCTATGGCTACACCTTC.

The genes are TRBV5-4 and TRBJ2-5; 7 nucleotides align to TRBD2. CDR1 and CDR2 (germline): SGHNT, YYREEE (reference sequence). Unmatched junction bases numbered 5, after V lost 4 bases and J lost 2 bases. The CDR3 length is 14 residues. CDR3 nucleotides: TGTGCCAGCAGCCCCCTGGGGGGGCAAGAGACCCAGTACTTC. As protein: CASSPLGGQETQYF.

In this sample, this clone turned up once. This rearrangement joins TRBV6-5 to TRBJ1-1; D ambiguous. Germline loops: CDR1 MNHEY, CDR2 SVGAGI. This CDR3 contains 14 residues. The V end lost 8 bases, the J end lost 0 bases, and 13 bases lay between the germline ends. This CDR3 is CASVDLSMNTEAFF. The DNA of the CDR3 is TGTGCCAGCGTTGACTTGAGCATGAACACTGAAGCTTTCTTT.

This chain connects TRBV18 to TRBJ2-1; 7 positions match TRBD1. The CDR3 spans 16 residues. J gave up 8 bases and V 8 bases, and 18 bases lay outside the gene matches. Germline V lookup: CDR1 KGHSH, CDR2 LQKENI. The CDR3 is CASQQGLGPWRYEQFF. The CDR3 DNA is TGTGCCAGCCAACAGGGGTTGGGCCCCTGGAGGTATGAGCAGTTCTTC.

The V gene is TRBV5-1, the J gene TRBJ2-5; 7 bases align to TRBD2. The V gene end was trimmed by 0 bases and the J gene end by 5 bases; junction bases not matched to a gene: 4. The CDR3 is 14 residues long. The germline V gene has CDR1 SGHRS and CDR2 YFSETQ. The CDR3 here is CASSLAGGSETQYF. The CDR3 nucleotides read TGCGCCAGCAGCTTGGCGGGGGGTTCGGAGACCCAGTACTTC.

The chain has TRBV14 and TRBJ1-1; D unclear. The CDR3 spans 13 residues. Germline V CDR1 and CDR2: SGHDN, FVKESK. Trimming took 0 bases from V and 10 from J, leaving 12 bases between them. Written as DNA, the CDR3 is TGTGCCAGCAGCCAAGATAGCACTGATCCAGCTTTCTTT. This gives the protein CASSQDSTDPAFF.

This chain joins TRBV7-2 and TRBJ1-2, with 8 bases fitting TRBD1. J gave up 7 bases and V 5 bases, and 12 bases lay outside the gene matches. Germline CDR1 SGHTA, CDR2 FQGNSA. This CDR3 has 15 residues. CDR3 protein: CASSDQQGGAGGYTF. As DNA, the CDR3 is TGTGCCAGCAGCGACCAACAGGGGGGAGCGGGTGGCTACACCTTC.

This clone came up a few times. One end of the junction varies from germline; a read error may be responsible. This sequence joins TRBV7-7 and TRBJ2-5; 8 positions match TRBD1. Germline V lookup: CDR1 SSHAT, CDR2 FNYEAQ (reference sequence). The CDR3 runs to 14 residues. This CDR3 reads CASSLRTGSETQYF. CDR3 bases: TGTGCTAGCAGCTTACGGACAGGGAGTGAGACCCAGTACTTC. Full variable domain (missing parts from reference TRBV7-7 and TRBJ2-5): GAGVSQSPRYKVTKRGQDVTLRCDPISSHATLYWYQQALGQGPEFLTYFNYEAQPDKSGLPSDRFSAERPEGSISTLTIQRTEQRDSAMYRCASSLRTGSETQYFGPGTRLLVL.

The chain employs TRBV6-1 and TRBJ2-5, with D perhaps TRBD2 (7 bases). V dropped 7 bases and J dropped 1 base, with 16 bases sitting between them. CDR1 MNHNS and CDR2 SASEGT come from the germline V gene. This CDR3 has 15 amino acids. The CDR3 DNA sequence: TGTGCCAGCAAAAGGGGGGACTACCCCCAAGAGACCCAGTACTTC. As protein: CASKRGDYPQETQYF.

This clone has only a few counts. This CDR3 is also generated by other DNA sequences in the sample. The chain carries TRBV18 and TRBJ2-3; 10 bases fit TRBD2. This CDR3 is 15 amino acids long. V gave up 0 bases and J gave up 10 bases; unmatched junction bases: 7. In germline, CDR1 is KGHSH, CDR2 LQKENI. Here the CDR3 DNA reads TGTGCCAGCTCACCACCGCTAACTAGCGGGGCGTCGCAGTATTTT. Translation: CASSPPLTSGASQYF.

The CDR3 DNA follows: TGTGCCAGCGGGAGCGGTTCCTACAATGAGCAGTTCTTC. The encoded protein is CASGSGSYNEQFF. The chain couples TRBV27 to TRBJ2-1; tentatively, D is TRBD2 (5 bases). The CDR3 has 13 residues. Germline V gene data show CDR1 as MNHEY and CDR2 as SMNVEV (reference sequence). V gave up 8 bases and J gave up 1 base, with 9 bases separating them.

The chain is built from TRBV5-6 and TRBJ1-1, with 7 bases lining up with TRBD1. V was pared by 4 bases and J by 0 bases, with 6 bases of the junction left unmatched. The CDR3 is made up of 15 amino acids. From germline, CDR1 is SGHDT and CDR2 YYEEEE. Here the CDR3 DNA reads TGTGCCAGCAGCCCACAGGGGACAGTGAACACTGAAGCTTTCTTT. This translates into CASSPQGTVNTEAFF.

This chain uses TRBV15 with TRBJ1-4; 11 bases are a match to TRBD1. V gave up 5 bases and J gave up 2 bases; unmatched junction bases: 1. CDR1 is LNHNV, CDR2 YYDKDF, per germline (reference sequence). This CDR3 is 15 amino acids long. The CDR3 nucleotides read TGTGCCACCAGCTGGACAGGGGGCACTAATGAAAAACTGTTTTTT. Amino acids: CATSWTGGTNEKLFF. The whole variable domain, remainder taken from reference TRBV15 and TRBJ1-4, is DAMVIQNPRYQVTQFGKPVTLSCSQTLNHNVMYWYQQKSSQAPKLLFHYYDKDFNNEADTPDNFQSRRPNTSFCFLDIRSPGLGDTAMYLCATSWTGGTNEKLFFGSGTQLSVL.

The chain is built from TRBV6-1 and TRBJ1-3, with unresolved D. From germline, CDR1 is MNHNS and CDR2 SASEGT. Trimming shortened V by 4 bases and J by 0 bases, and 10 bases separated the two germline ends. CDR3 size: 15 residues. In DNA form, the CDR3 reads TGTGCCAGCAGTGCCCCTAGTGGCTCTGGAAACACCATATATTTT. Translation: CASSAPSGSGNTIYF.

The rearrangement joins TRBV6-1 to TRBJ2-7; D perhaps matches TRBD1 (5 bases). Germline CDR1 reads MNHNS; CDR2 reads SASEGT. V was cut by 0 bases and J by 6 bases, with 15 bases left in between. This CDR3 contains 15 residues. The CDR3 here is CASSEAVGVVGEQYF. CDR3 sequence (DNA): TGTGCCAGCAGTGAAGCAGTAGGGGTTGTGGGCGAGCAGTACTTC.

The chain carries TRBV9 and TRBJ2-1; 8 bases are shared with TRBD2. Germline CDR1 and CDR2: SGDLS and YYNGEE. The ends lost 0 bases at V and 6 bases at J; junction bases unmatched: 5. CDR3 size: 15 residues. The DNA of the CDR3 is TGTGCCAGCAGCGTAGCAATAGCGGGGTCCAATGAGCAGTTCTTC. Its translation is CASSVAIAGSNEQFF. Drawing the rest from reference TRBV9 and TRBJ2-1, the complete variable domain is DSGVTQTPKHLITATGQRVTLRCSPRSGDLSVYWYQQSLDQGLQFLIQYYNGEERAKGNILERFSAQQFPDLHSELNLSSLELGDSALYFCASSVAIAGSNEQFFGPGTRLTVL.

The chain links TRBV5-6 to TRBJ1-1; D remains ambiguous. Germline CDR1 and CDR2: SGHDT and YYEEEE. This CDR3 contains 16 residues. The V end was cut by 4 bases, the J end by 1 base, with 17 bases between. The chain's CDR3 is CASSRGLGPTNTEAFF. The DNA of the CDR3 is TGTGCCAGCAGCCGAGGTCTCGGTCCTACGAACACTGAAGCTTTCTTT.

The chain joins TRBV11-2 to TRBJ2-5, with TRBD1 identical over 8 bases. The ends lost 2 bases at V and 4 bases at J; junction bases unmatched: 6. This CDR3 comprises 15 residues. From germline, CDR1 is SGHAT and CDR2 FQNNGV. CDR3 bases: TGTGCCAGCAGCTTACAGGGGGCAATGGGAGAGACCCAGTACTTC. Its translation: CASSLQGAMGETQYF.

V is TRBV6-1 and J is TRBJ1-1, with a tentative D call TRBD1 (6 bases). Per the germline V gene, CDR1 is MNHNS and CDR2 is SASEGT. V lost 7 bases to trimming and J lost 4 bases, with 13 bases between them. This CDR3 is built from 13 residues. The DNA of the CDR3 is TGTGCCAGCATTCTTGGACAGAGCACTGAAGCTTTCTTT. This gives the protein CASILGQSTEAFF.

V gene TRBV27 combines with J gene TRBJ2-3; unclear D gene. The V gene lost 3 bases and the J gene lost 2 bases, with 9 bases spanning the gap. The CDR3 is made up of 14 amino acids. Germline V gene sequence: CDR1 MNHEY, CDR2 SMNVEV (reference sequence). The CDR3 is CASSLTVFTDTQYF. In nucleotides, the CDR3 is TGTGCCAGCAGTTTGACTGTATTCACAGATACGCAGTATTTT.

This rearrangement joins TRBV6-5 to TRBJ1-1; D is possibly TRBD1 (6 bases). Germline V lookup: CDR1 MNHEY, CDR2 SVGAGI. The germline V and J ends were trimmed by 2 bases and 3 bases, with 10 bases remaining between them. The CDR3 is made up of 14 amino acids. CDR3 sequence: CASSYLQGYTEAFF. The CDR3 coding sequence is TGTGCCAGCAGTTACCTACAGGGTTACACTGAAGCTTTCTTT.

The rearrangement links TRBV7-9 to TRBJ2-7, with a tentative D call TRBD2 (7 bases). Trimming shortened V by 5 bases and J by 4 bases, and 15 bases separated the two germline ends. The germline gives CDR1 SEHNR, CDR2 FQNEAQ (reference sequence). This CDR3 has 14 residues. The CDR3 nucleotides read TGTGCCAGCAGCGAAGGGGCGGGGGCTTACGAGCAGTACTTC. It yields the protein CASSEGAGAYEQYF.

The rearrangement joins TRBV27 to TRBJ2-2; 7 nucleotides agree with TRBD2. In germline, CDR1 is MNHEY, CDR2 SMNVEV (reference sequence). V was pared by 4 bases and J by 2 bases, with 7 bases of the junction left unmatched. The length of the CDR3 is 16 residues. The CDR3 region has the DNA TGTGCCAGCAGTTCCCGGGCTAGCGGTAACACCGGGGAGCTGTTTTTT. It translates to CASSSRASGNTGELFF.

The rearrangement joins TRBV19 to TRBJ2-1; 8 bases map to TRBD1. After removal of 5 bases from V and 7 bases from J, the junction contained 10 bases not matched to a gene. The CDR3 consists of 15 residues. CDR1 LNHDA and CDR2 SQIVND come from the germline V gene (reference sequence). For the CDR3, the DNA is TGTGCCAGTAGTCTCCCCAGGGGGCAAGGGAATGAGCAGTTCTTC. Translated: CASSLPRGQGNEQFF.

The CDR3 sequence: CASSLPAGHGSYEQYF. The CDR3 bases are TGTGCCAGCAGCTTACCCGCAGGGCACGGTTCGTACGAGCAGTACTTC. The V gene is TRBV11-1, the J gene TRBJ2-7; TRBD1 is a possible D gene (5 bases). CDR1 and CDR2 (germline): SGHAT, FQDESV (reference sequence). V was shortened by 2 bases and J by 4 bases, with 18 bases between the two germline ends. This CDR3 region has 16 residues.

The chain has TRBV7-8 and TRBJ2-1, with D perhaps TRBD1 (6 bases). Germline assignment: CDR1 SGHVS and CDR2 FQNEAQ. The CDR3 is 15 amino acids. V lost 0 bases, J lost 2 bases, and 8 bases lay in between. CDR3 DNA sequence: TGTGCCAGCAGCTTAGCTGGGACAACCTACAATGAGCAGTTCTTC. It specifies CASSLAGTTYNEQFF.

This clone has a handful of counts. The CDR3 loop reads CSALLTGNTIYF. CDR3 in DNA: TGCAGCGCTCTCCTTACTGGAAACACCATATATTTT. The chain is built from TRBV29-1 and TRBJ1-3; D call uncertain. CDR3 length: 12 amino acids. Per the germline V gene, CDR1 is SQVTM and CDR2 is ANQGSEA. V lost 7 bases and J lost 2, with 9 bases in between.

The chain joins TRBV6-5 to TRBJ1-5, with no clear D. The CDR3 consists of 15 residues. The germline CDR1 and CDR2 sequences are MNHEY and SVGAGI. Trimming removed 4 bases at V and 4 bases at J, with 14 bases between. The chain's CDR3 is CASSSLAESNQPQHF. The CDR3 region has the DNA TGTGCCAGCAGTTCCCTTGCGGAGTCGAATCAGCCCCAGCATTTT.

The rearrangement uses TRBV7-2 and TRBJ2-7, with TRBD1 as a possible D gene (5 bases). Trimming removed 1 base from V and 6 bases from J, with 13 bases in between. Germline V gives CDR1 SGHTA, CDR2 FQGNSA. The CDR3 covers 14 residues. CDR3 protein: CASSLEGARGEQYF. CDR3 sequence (DNA): TGTGCCAGCAGCTTAGAGGGTGCTAGGGGCGAGCAGTACTTC. The full variable domain, in which reference TRBV7-2 and TRBJ2-7 provide the parts outside the CDR3, is GAGVSQSPSNKVTEKGKDVELRCDPISGHTALYWYRQSLGQGLEFLIYFQGNSAPDKSGLPSDRFSAERTGGSVSTLTIQRTQQEDSAVYLCASSLEGARGEQYFGPGTRLTVT.

The rearrangement links TRBV11-2 to TRBJ1-4; 10 bases are a match to TRBD1. CDR1 and CDR2 from the germline V gene are SGHAT and FQNNGV. The CDR3 covers 15 residues. Unmatched junction bases numbered 7, after V lost 5 bases and J lost 7 bases. In nucleotides, the CDR3 is TGTGCCAGCAGCCAACTGACAGGGGGCAGTGAAAAACTGTTTTTT. Translated: CASSQLTGGSEKLFF.